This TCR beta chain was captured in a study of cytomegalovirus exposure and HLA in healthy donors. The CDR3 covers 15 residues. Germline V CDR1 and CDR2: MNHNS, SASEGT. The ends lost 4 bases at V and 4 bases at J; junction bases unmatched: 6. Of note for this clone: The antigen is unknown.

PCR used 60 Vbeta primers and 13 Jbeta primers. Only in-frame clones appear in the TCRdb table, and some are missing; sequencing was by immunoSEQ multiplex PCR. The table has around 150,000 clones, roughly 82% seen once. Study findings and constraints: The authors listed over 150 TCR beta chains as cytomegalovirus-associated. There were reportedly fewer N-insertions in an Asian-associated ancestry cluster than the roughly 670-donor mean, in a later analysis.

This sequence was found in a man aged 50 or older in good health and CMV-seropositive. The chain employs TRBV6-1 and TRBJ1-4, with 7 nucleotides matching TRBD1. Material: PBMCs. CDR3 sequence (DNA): TGTGCCAGCAGTGGTACAGGGGCCCATAATGAAAAACTGTTTTTT. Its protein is CASSGTGAHNEKLFF.